This T cell receptor beta chain was found in a study of post-analysis software for immune sequencing data (dated by TCRdb to the mid-2010s). Background for the entire study: Relapsing-remitting, secondary progressive and progressive-relapsing multiple sclerosis were recorded as disease courses, and subtype annotation was lacking for some patients. The multiple sclerosis patient repertoires were compared with about a dozen previously published healthy control repertoires from donors aged about 6 to 26 years. A subset of samples was prepared in parallel using single-end sample barcoding, then pooled and co-amplified after Illumina adapter ligation. The paper's findings and limits, for the study overall: When samples were clustered directly using the F measure, samples prepared in the same batch co-clustered strongly, which prompted a batch-effect correction. Four to six TRBV segments, including TRBV5-6, TRBV5-1 and TRBV20-1, were significantly more frequent in patients than controls. Compared with controls, multiple sclerosis patients had significantly lower normalized Chao1 diversity, a finding suggesting substantial peripheral T-cell clonal expansion. The control group was slightly older than the multiple sclerosis patient group.

This clonotype was seen only a few times. Its antigen specificity is not known. No base quality values were provided; no much bigger clone lies one nucleotide off. To demonstrate the VDJtools post-analysis software, the study profiled TCR beta repertoires from the peripheral blood of 10 to 15 young patients with multiple sclerosis. The multiple sclerosis patients were children and adolescents between 6 and 15 years of age. After removal of 3 bases from V and 5 bases from J, the junction retains 10 bases not matched to a gene. The CDR3 covers 17 residues, taking in both the cysteine and the phenylalanine. Only CDR3 DNA is held: 51 bases, read in frame from base 1. CDR1 and CDR2 are drawn from the germline V gene (reference sequence): DFQATT, SNEGSKA. Receptors were amplified or captured by PCR. Reads for this sample came from an Illumina HiSeq 2500. To reduce PCR and sequencing biases, unique molecular identifiers were built into the TCR beta cDNA libraries. Per 1 to 10 million input T cells, roughly 0.5 million cDNA molecules were obtained, such that each molecule approximated one T cell. Patient libraries were prepared and sequenced with the same protocol used for the earlier healthy control dataset. Within a given batch, samples were prepared together, multiplexed and sequenced on the same HiSeq lane. Regarding the original processing steps: Raw barcoded reads were processed with MIGEC, discarding single-read molecular identifier groups before consensus assembly and CDR3 extraction. VDJtools was used for post-analysis of the clonotype tables, and diversity was normalized by down-sampling every dataset to the size of the smallest sample. In repertoire overlap clustering, CDR3 amino acid sequences, but not nucleotide sequences, were matched to correct batch-related cross-sample contamination. TCRdb reworked the public reads: Q25 trimming with fastp, MiXCR clone assembly, productive beta chains retained. Every CDR3 protein is listed once, alongside the most common genes and DNA of its rows. The V and J calls and clone size are TCRdb's, not the authors'. For this sample there are 650,000 to 900,000 distinct CDR3 sequences; about 43% appear just once. Around 4.7% of the sample rests with the top ten.

This sequence originates from a girl aged 5-17 years with multiple sclerosis. Sequenced material: blood. The V and J segments used are TRBV20-1 and TRBJ2-3; the central 14 bases match TRBD2. At the DNA level, the sequence is TGCAGTGCTAGGAGGGATGGGACTAGCGGGAGACTAGATACGCAGTATTTT. The encoded protein is CSARRDGTSGRLDTQYF.